Listed below are T cell receptor beta chains from one sample, sequenced in a study of T cells in Graves' hyperthyroidism and ophthalmopathy. One entry per CDR3 protein results from TCRdb running MiXCR on the multiplex PCR reads. The sample lists roughly 280,000 distinct CDR3 sequences; approximately 23% were seen once. Source material: blood. All receptors derive from a man younger than 40 with Graves' ophthalmopathy. The CDR3 runs from the conserved cysteine through the conserved F or W. Fields, in order: J gene, D gene, clone size, V gene, CDR3 protein, CDR3 DNA. D genes are given only for firm matches. Expanded clones are given a class, and other clones once, few, many or no size at all.

j_call: TRBJ2-5
d_call: .
clone_size: few
v_call: TRBV5-1
cdr3_aa: CASSYTMGETQYF
cdr3_nt: TGCGCCAGCAGCTATACTATGGGAGAGACCCAGTACTTC

j_call: TRBJ2-7
d_call: .
clone_size: many
v_call: TRBV24-1
cdr3_aa: CATSDRNSYEQYF
cdr3_nt: TGTGCCACCAGTGACAGGAACTCCTACGAGCAGTACTTC

j_call: TRBJ2-3
d_call: TRBD1
clone_size: few
v_call: TRBV7-9
cdr3_aa: CASSLNGQGTDTQYF
cdr3_nt: TGTGCCAGCAGCTTAAATGGACAGGGCACAGATACGCAGTATTTT

j_call: TRBJ2-2
d_call: .
clone_size: .
v_call: TRBV7-9
cdr3_aa: CAGRRGWTGELFF
cdr3_nt: TGTGCCGGACGACGGGGGTGGACCGGGGAGCTGTTTTTT

j_call: TRBJ2-1
d_call: .
clone_size: .
v_call: TRBV2
cdr3_aa: CAGSWGASNEQFF
cdr3_nt: TGTGCCGGCAGTTGGGGGGCGAGTAATGAGCAGTTCTTC

j_call: TRBJ1-5
d_call: .
clone_size: .
v_call: TRBV28
cdr3_aa: CASKYGTQPQHF
cdr3_nt: TGTGCCAGCAAATACGGCACCCAGCCCCAGCATTTT

j_call: TRBJ2-5
d_call: TRBD2
clone_size: many
v_call: TRBV20-1
cdr3_aa: CSASSAGGRDETQYF
cdr3_nt: TGCAGTGCTAGCTCAGCGGGGGGTAGGGATGAGACCCAGTACTTC

j_call: TRBJ2-1
d_call: .
clone_size: .
v_call: TRBV3-1
cdr3_aa: CASSPPDNPYNEQFF
cdr3_nt: TGTGCCAGCAGCCCACCGGACAACCCTTACAATGAGCAGTTCTTC

j_call: TRBJ2-7
d_call: TRBD1
clone_size: many
v_call: TRBV4-1
cdr3_aa: CASSQEGSGGHEQYF
cdr3_nt: TGCGCCAGCAGCCAAGAAGGATCAGGGGGCCACGAGCAGTACTTC

j_call: TRBJ2-7
d_call: TRBD2
clone_size: .
v_call: TRBV19
cdr3_aa: CASSVRDYYEQYF
cdr3_nt: TGTGCCAGTAGTGTCCGGGACTACTACGAGCAGTACTTC

j_call: TRBJ2-5
d_call: TRBD2
clone_size: .
v_call: TRBV12-3/TRBV12-4
cdr3_aa: CASSSSRVAGGMQETQYF
cdr3_nt: TGTGCCAGCAGCTCCTCTAGGGTAGCGGGAGGTATGCAAGAGACCCAGTACTTC

j_call: TRBJ1-1
d_call: .
clone_size: .
v_call: TRBV5-1
cdr3_aa: CASSLDWGRTEAFF
cdr3_nt: TGCGCCAGCAGCTTGGATTGGGGGCGGACTGAAGCTTTCTTT

j_call: TRBJ1-2
d_call: TRBD1
clone_size: .
v_call: TRBV20-1
cdr3_aa: CSARDRTGANLFYGYTF
cdr3_nt: TGCAGTGCTAGAGATCGGACAGGGGCCAATCTTTTCTATGGCTACACCTTC

j_call: TRBJ1-1
d_call: .
clone_size: many
v_call: TRBV2
cdr3_aa: CASLDSSSPEAFF
cdr3_nt: TGTGCCAGCCTTGACAGCTCCTCTCCTGAAGCTTTCTTT

j_call: TRBJ1-5
d_call: TRBD1
clone_size: .
v_call: TRBV30
cdr3_aa: CAWSRDRGILRNQPQHF
cdr3_nt: TGTGCCTGGAGCCGGGACAGGGGAATTTTACGCAATCAGCCCCAGCATTTT

j_call: TRBJ1-3
d_call: .
clone_size: .
v_call: TRBV28
cdr3_aa: CASSLRGARAGNTIYF
cdr3_nt: TGTGCCAGCAGTTTACGGGGGGCGAGAGCTGGAAACACCATATATTTT

j_call: TRBJ2-1
d_call: TRBD2
clone_size: .
v_call: TRBV27
cdr3_aa: CASSSPAVSGSNNEQFF
cdr3_nt: TGTGCCAGCAGTTCCCCCGCCGTGAGCGGGAGCAATAATGAGCAGTTCTTC

j_call: TRBJ2-1
d_call: .
clone_size: few
v_call: TRBV29-1
cdr3_aa: CSVELRRFEQFF
cdr3_nt: TGCAGCGTTGAATTACGGCGATTTGAGCAGTTCTTC

j_call: TRBJ2-1
d_call: .
clone_size: many
v_call: TRBV11-3
cdr3_aa: CASTSVYPNEQFF
cdr3_nt: TGTGCCAGCACTTCGGTTTATCCCAATGAGCAGTTCTTC

j_call: TRBJ2-1
d_call: .
clone_size: few
v_call: TRBV5-1
cdr3_aa: CASSTGTPHAEQFF
cdr3_nt: TGCGCCAGCAGCACCGGGACGCCTCACGCCGAGCAGTTCTTC

j_call: TRBJ1-2
d_call: .
clone_size: few
v_call: TRBV11-3
cdr3_aa: CASRGGDGYTF
cdr3_nt: TGTGCCAGCAGGGGAGGCGATGGCTACACCTTC

j_call: TRBJ2-1
d_call: .
clone_size: .
v_call: TRBV2
cdr3_aa: CASSEDGDTYNEQFF
cdr3_nt: TGTGCCAGCAGTGAAGATGGGGACACCTACAATGAGCAGTTCTTC

j_call: TRBJ2-3
d_call: .
clone_size: few
v_call: TRBV28
cdr3_aa: CASSYSPGLDTQYF
cdr3_nt: TGTGCCAGCAGTTACTCTCCGGGATTGGATACGCAGTATTTT

j_call: TRBJ2-3
d_call: TRBD2
clone_size: .
v_call: TRBV5-1
cdr3_aa: CASSASAGVGTDTQYF
cdr3_nt: TGCGCCAGCAGTGCTTCCGCGGGAGTGGGTACAGATACGCAGTATTTT

j_call: TRBJ2-3
d_call: .
clone_size: .
v_call: TRBV29-1
cdr3_aa: CSGGSDTQYF
cdr3_nt: TGCAGCGGGGGCTCGGATACGCAGTATTTT

j_call: TRBJ1-2
d_call: .
clone_size: few
v_call: TRBV5-1
cdr3_aa: CASSLGWDNYGYTF
cdr3_nt: TGCGCCAGCAGCTTGGGATGGGACAACTATGGCTACACCTTC

j_call: TRBJ2-1
d_call: TRBD2
clone_size: .
v_call: TRBV18
cdr3_aa: CASSPPTSGGYNEQFF
cdr3_nt: TGTGCCAGCTCACCCCCGACTAGCGGGGGGTACAATGAGCAGTTCTTC

j_call: TRBJ2-2
d_call: .
clone_size: few
v_call: TRBV2
cdr3_aa: CASTRSLAASTGELFF
cdr3_nt: TGTGCCAGCACGAGGAGCCTGGCGGCCTCCACCGGGGAGCTGTTTTTT

j_call: TRBJ2-2
d_call: .
clone_size: .
v_call: TRBV5-1
cdr3_aa: CASTGQRTNTGELFF
cdr3_nt: TGCGCCAGCACAGGGCAGAGGACGAACACCGGGGAGCTGTTTTTT

j_call: TRBJ1-3
d_call: .
clone_size: many
v_call: TRBV3-1
cdr3_aa: CASSHRQSAGGNTIYF
cdr3_nt: TGTGCCAGCAGCCACCGACAATCGGCCGGCGGAAACACCATATATTTT

j_call: TRBJ1-2
d_call: .
clone_size: .
v_call: TRBV28
cdr3_aa: CASSFFQGNYGYTF
cdr3_nt: TGTGCCAGCAGTTTCTTTCAGGGGAACTATGGCTACACCTTC

j_call: TRBJ1-3
d_call: .
clone_size: few
v_call: TRBV6-1
cdr3_aa: CASSEGRGNTIYF
cdr3_nt: TGTGCCAGCAGTGAGGGGAGGGGAAACACCATATATTTT

j_call: TRBJ2-1
d_call: TRBD2
clone_size: .
v_call: TRBV20-1
cdr3_aa: CSARRPAALAGGNPSEQFF
cdr3_nt: TGCAGTGCTAGACGGCCCGCGGCCCTAGCGGGAGGGAATCCCAGTGAGCAGTTCTTC

j_call: TRBJ2-1
d_call: TRBD1
clone_size: few
v_call: TRBV5-1
cdr3_aa: CASSRGTGGENEQFF
cdr3_nt: TGCGCCAGCAGCCGGGGGACAGGGGGGGAAAATGAGCAGTTCTTC

j_call: TRBJ2-5
d_call: TRBD2
clone_size: few
v_call: TRBV30
cdr3_aa: CAWSQKIGTSGKETQYF
cdr3_nt: TGTGCCTGGAGCCAAAAAATCGGGACTAGCGGAAAAGAGACCCAGTACTTC

j_call: TRBJ2-7
d_call: .
clone_size: many
v_call: TRBV7-2
cdr3_aa: CASESGLTYEQYF
cdr3_nt: TGTGCCAGCGAAAGCGGGCTTACCTACGAGCAGTACTTC

j_call: TRBJ2-7
d_call: TRBD2
clone_size: .
v_call: TRBV10-3
cdr3_aa: CAIRSGLAGYEQYF
cdr3_nt: TGTGCCATCAGGTCCGGACTAGCGGGATACGAGCAGTACTTC

j_call: TRBJ1-2
d_call: TRBD1
clone_size: many
v_call: TRBV11-2
cdr3_aa: CASRKPGTGGSWNYGYTF
cdr3_nt: TGTGCCAGCAGGAAACCCGGGACAGGGGGCTCGTGGAACTATGGCTACACCTTC

j_call: TRBJ1-1
d_call: .
clone_size: many
v_call: TRBV18
cdr3_aa: CASSPGSGGYGTEAFF
cdr3_nt: TGTGCCAGCTCACCTGGTTCCGGGGGGTATGGCACTGAAGCTTTCTTT

j_call: TRBJ2-5
d_call: .
clone_size: many
v_call: TRBV5-8
cdr3_aa: CASSFRDNQETQYF
cdr3_nt: TGTGCCAGCAGCTTCCGGGACAACCAAGAGACCCAGTACTTC

j_call: TRBJ2-5
d_call: .
clone_size: .
v_call: TRBV20-1
cdr3_aa: CSALDPTMTQYF
cdr3_nt: TGCAGTGCGCTGGACCCAACAATGACCCAGTACTTC